The 18 T cell receptor beta chains given below trace back to one sample, sequenced in a study of radiotherapy plus CTLA-4 blockade in lung cancer. Assay used: immunoSEQ multiplex PCR; TCRdb lists only in-frame clones, some missing. This table has about 73,000 clones, around 86% appearing once. The specimen comprised peripheral blood, sampled from a patient treated with radiotherapy plus ipilimumab. Every receptor here comes from a human donor with non-small cell lung cancer that progressed on radiotherapy plus ipilimumab.

The CDR3 is CASRPRGNTEAFF. In nucleotides, the CDR3 is TGTGCCAGCAGACCCAGGGGGAACACTGAAGCTTTCTTT. The chain uses TRBV2 and TRBJ1-1; a possible D gene is TRBD1 (6 bases). CDR1 and CDR2 from the germline V gene are SNHLY and FYNNEI. V dropped 6 bases and J dropped 1 base, with 9 bases sitting between them. This CDR3 spans 13 amino acids.

The CDR3 here is CASSYSGSNQPQHF. In nucleotides, the CDR3 is TGTGCCAGCAGTTATTCGGGGTCCAATCAGCCCCAGCATTTT. The V and J genes are TRBV6-5 and TRBJ1-5; D is unresolved. CDR3 size: 14 residues. V was pared by 3 bases and J by 3 bases, with 9 bases between. The V gene's germline CDR1 is MNHEY and CDR2 SVGAGI.

The V gene is TRBV30, the J gene TRBJ2-3, with 9 bases fitting TRBD2. This CDR3 is 15 amino acids long. V was clipped by 5 bases and J by 4 bases; unmatched bases: 10. Per the germline V gene, CDR1 is GTSNPN and CDR2 is SVGIG (reference sequence). CDR3 bases: TGTGCCTGGTCCACCGGGACTAGCTTCGCAGATACGCAGTATTTT. Amino acid sequence: CAWSTGTSFADTQYF. Variable domain in full (rest from reference TRBV30 and TRBJ2-3): SQTIHQWPATLVQPVGSPLSLECTVEGTSNPNLYWYRQAAGRGLQLLFYSVGIGQISSEVPQNLSASRPQDRQFILSSKKLLLSDSGFYLCAWSTGTSFADTQYFGPGTRLTVL.

This chain links TRBV5-1 with TRBJ2-7; D unclear. V lost 0 bases, J lost 6 bases, and 10 bases lay in between. This CDR3 is built from 13 residues. The germline CDR1 and CDR2 sequences are SGHRS and YFSETQ. The CDR3 DNA follows: TGCGCCAGCAGCTTGGGTAGGTCAAGCGAGCAGTACTTC. It codes for CASSLGRSSEQYF.

The rearrangement links TRBV30 to TRBJ1-1; D is possibly TRBD1 (5 bases). Germline CDR1 is GTSNPN and CDR2 is SVGIG (reference sequence). CDR3 length: 11 residues. V lost 1 base, J lost 10 bases, and 10 bases lay in between. CDR3 sequence reads: CAWSGGVRAFF. CDR3 bases: TGTGCCTGGAGTGGGGGGGTGAGAGCTTTCTTT.

The chain uses TRBV2 and TRBJ1-1; 7 bases agree with TRBD1. The CDR3 has 14 residues. With 2 bases clipped from V and 6 bases from J, the junction kept 6 bases outside the gene matches. The germline gives CDR1 SNHLY, CDR2 FYNNEI. The DNA for the CDR3 is TGTGCCAGCAGTGAAACGTTCACAGGGGCTGAAGCTTTCTTT. Residues: CASSETFTGAEAFF. Filled out from reference TRBV2 and TRBJ1-1, the complete variable domain reads EPEVTQTPSHQVTQMGQEVILRCVPISNHLYFYWYRQILGQKVEFLVSFYNNEISEKSEIFDDQFSVERPDGSNFTLKIRSTKLEDSAMYFCASSETFTGAEAFFGQGTRLTVV.

The chain carries TRBV11-2 and TRBJ1-4; a weak D match, TRBD1 (5 bases). Germline V gene data show CDR1 as SGHAT and CDR2 as FQNNGV. V was trimmed by 1 base and J by 8 bases, leaving 8 bases between them. The CDR3 is 13 amino acids. CDR3 loop: CASSLGREEKLFF. The DNA of the CDR3 is TGTGCCAGCAGCTTAGGCAGGGAAGAAAAACTGTTTTTT.

This clone is a singleton in its sample. The chain links TRBV28 to TRBJ2-2; tentatively, D is TRBD1 (5 bases). The CDR3 is 13 residues long. Per the germline V gene, CDR1 is MDHEN and CDR2 is SYDVKM. V lost 5 bases, J lost 6 bases, and 10 bases lay in between. The CDR3 here is CASSMDIPGELFF. The CDR3 nucleotides read TGTGCCAGCAGTATGGACATCCCCGGGGAGCTGTTTTTT.

The chain combines TRBV19 with TRBJ1-2; D gene uncertain. Trimming removed 6 bases from V and 4 bases from J, with 9 bases in between. CDR3 length: 12 residues. Germline assignment: CDR1 LNHDA and CDR2 SQIVND (reference sequence). Here the CDR3 DNA reads TGTGCCAGTAGCCCTGGGCCCTATGGCTACACCTTC. Residues: CASSPGPYGYTF.

CDR3 amino acids: CASSLDQGSTGELFF. The CDR3 DNA follows: TGTGCCAGCAGCTTAGACCAAGGGTCCACCGGGGAGCTGTTTTTT. J is TRBJ2-2 and V is TRBV7-9; no firm D call. Trimming removed 1 base from V and 4 bases from J, with 10 bases in between. The CDR3 runs 15 residues. CDR1 is SEHNR, CDR2 FQNEAQ, per germline (reference sequence).

The chain couples TRBV28 to TRBJ2-5, with 8 bases matching TRBD2. Germline assignment: CDR1 MDHEN and CDR2 SYDVKM. J was trimmed by 5 bases and V by 5 bases; bases with no gene match: 13. The CDR3 sequence is 16 residues long. CDR3 amino acids: CASSSPGTGGQETQYF. CDR3 coding DNA: TGTGCCAGCAGTAGCCCGGGGACGGGGGGGCAGGAGACCCAGTACTTC.

About this clone itself: In the same sample, other DNA sequences code for this CDR3. This rearrangement joins TRBV27 to TRBJ2-1; 11 positions agree with TRBD2. Losses at the gene ends were 5 bases for V and 4 bases for J; bases not matched to a gene: 4. This CDR3 has 15 amino acids. The germline CDR1 and CDR2 sequences are MNHEY and SMNVEV (reference sequence). This chain's CDR3 is CASSPGTSGYNEQFF. Here the CDR3 DNA reads TGTGCCAGCAGTCCCGGGACTAGCGGATACAATGAGCAGTTCTTC.

The chain combines TRBV6-6 with TRBJ2-7; D is possibly TRBD1 or TRBD2 (5 bases each). This CDR3 is 15 amino acids long. The germline V gene has CDR1 MNHNY and CDR2 SVGAGI (reference sequence). The germline V and J ends were trimmed by 0 bases and 3 bases, with 12 bases remaining between them. CDR3 loop: CASSYSGTPNYEQYF. CDR3 nucleotides: TGTGCCAGCAGTTACTCGGGGACCCCAAACTACGAGCAGTACTTC.

As for this clone: One end of the junction fails to match germline, which may point to a read error. The V and J genes are TRBV9 and TRBJ2-2; unclear D gene. Per the germline V gene, CDR1 is SGDLS and CDR2 is YYNGEE. The CDR3 spans 14 residues. The CDR3 sequence: CASSVGPNAGELFF. CDR3 nucleotides: TGTGCCAGCAGCGTTGGGCCGAACGCCGGGGAGCTGTTTTTT.

A single count supports this clone. The chain recombines TRBV10-1 with TRBJ2-7; D uncertain. CDR1 and CDR2 from the germline V gene are WNHNN and SYGVQD (reference sequence). V lost 6 bases, J lost 6 bases, and 15 bases lay in between. This CDR3 is 13 amino acids long. CDR3 in amino acids: CASSKIFDGEQYV. The CDR3 DNA reads as TGCGCCAGCAGCAAAATATTCGACGGCGAGCAGTACGTC.

Turning to this clone: Distinct nucleotide sequences in the sample also encode this CDR3. The chain employs TRBV7-3 and TRBJ2-5, with D possibly being TRBD1 (5 bases). Germline CDR1 SGHTA, CDR2 FQGTGA. The CDR3 is 13 amino acids. The V end lost 5 bases, the J end lost 3 bases, and 10 bases lay between the germline ends. The CDR3 spells CASSTSREETQYF. CDR3 coding DNA: TGTGCCAGCAGCACCTCCAGGGAAGAGACCCAGTACTTC.

The CDR3 protein is CASSLGYTEAFF. CDR3 bases: TGCGCCAGCAGCTTGGGTTACACTGAAGCTTTCTTT. This chain connects TRBV5-1 to TRBJ1-1; no clear D gene. V was cut by 0 bases and J by 3 bases, with 3 bases left in between. Germline CDR1 is SGHRS and CDR2 is YFSETQ. The CDR3 totals 12 residues. The whole variable domain, filled in from reference TRBV5-1 and TRBJ1-1, reads KAGVTQTPRYLIKTRGQQVTLSCSPISGHRSVSWYQQTPGQGLQFLFEYFSETQRNKGNFPGRFSGRQFSNSRSEMNVSTLELGDSALYLCASSLGYTEAFFGQGTRLTVV.

This chain uses TRBV7-3 with TRBJ2-2; no clear D. Germline values: CDR1 SGHTA, CDR2 FQGTGA. This CDR3 has 12 residues. V gave up 5 bases and J gave up 6 bases, with 7 bases separating them. Here the CDR3 reads CASSPGPGELFF. The CDR3 nucleotides are TGTGCCAGCAGCCCCGGCCCCGGGGAGCTGTTTTTT.